This T cell receptor beta chain was captured in a study of shared clonotypes between healthy human individuals (TCRdb year 2020). About the investigation overall: Two women and three men aged 18 to 49 years were included in the cohort. For each donor, three plates each were used for CD4 naive and CD4 memory, two plates were used for CD8 naive, and one plate was used for CD8 memory. To estimate repertoire size and how much clonotypes are shared between individuals, the study performed deep sequencing of blood TCR repertoires from about five healthy adults. Libraries were prepared and TCR repertoires were sequenced by different laboratories using diverse techniques, in order to increase sequencing depth and limit assay-specific biases. Per donor, leukapheresis produced somewhere between about 0.94 and 9 billion PBMCs.

Using the deep immunoSEQ assay, TCR CDR3 regions were amplified from genomic DNA by multiplex PCR. For each cell subset, the extracted genomic DNA was distributed evenly across all wells of several immunoSEQ 96-well plates, and each plate served as one replicate. Each replicate PCR for sorted subsets received roughly 0.2 ug genomic DNA, equal to 30,000 or so T cell genomes. The purified libraries were quantified using a Qubit 3.0 fluorometer, sized with a Bioanalyzer 2100, and then quantified again using the KAPA Library Quantification kit. A separate single-read 150-cycle Illumina NextSeq 550 flow cell was used to sequence each immunoSEQ 96-well plate. In the original analysis: Because the immunoSEQ output held only junctional sequences and lacked quality scores, the filtering could not match the filtering applied to full-length reads. To assign V/J genes and CDR3, sequences were annotated using PyIR, a Python wrapper for IgBLAST v1.9, with IMGT germline references. Reads were filtered out if the reads had weak V/J assignments (E-value above 1e-6), no CDR3, stop codons, out-of-frame junctions, or ambiguous translated residues. V3J clonotypes were defined as sequences sharing an identical inferred V gene, J gene, and CDR3 amino acid sequence. To compute the percentage overlap between repertoires, the number of shared unique clonotypes was divided by the size of the smaller repertoire. Three approaches were used to assess repertoire richness: RTK rarefaction, the Chao1 estimator, and Recon v2.1 estimates of unobserved clonotypes. Generation probabilities for all TCRbeta clonotypes obtained by the gDNA method from four donors were computed using OLGA. Entries here come from immuneACCESS through TCRdb and include only in-frame sequences with V and J called. Some clones fail to appear in such tables; in the studies checked, an unresolved V gene covers under half of the shortfall, and the cause of the remainder is unknown. V and J calls and clone size follow that table, whereas D and trimming were derived from the DNA. For this sample the table gives roughly 2.6 million clones, of which 85% to 95% were detected only once. Of the sample, around 0.14% is held by the ten largest clones.

Donors were healthy HIV-negative adults with no recently reported acute infections or vaccinations. Only Caucasian adults living in Nashville, Tennessee, USA were represented among the donors. Magnetic negative selection was used to enrich CD4+ T cells, after which naive cells were positively selected on CD45RA and the negative fraction became the memory subset. Blood was obtained by leukapheresis, after which PBMCs were separated by Ficoll-Histopaque density gradient centrifugation and cryopreserved in liquid nitrogen vapor phase. Purity and quantity of every magnetically sorted T cell population were checked by analytical flow cytometry. Each sorted fraction had its genomic DNA isolated and then quantified by UV absorbance on a Nanodrop 2000c. The CDR3 starts with the cysteine, ends with the phenylalanine, and has 15 residues. Only CDR3 DNA is held: 45 bases, read in frame from base 1. Relative to germline, V is 6 bases shorter and J is 0 bases shorter, with 12 bases between their ends. CDR1 and CDR2, per the germline V gene, are SGHTA and FQGNSA.

General conclusions and limits of the study: Clonotypes shared by all four sorted-subset donors showed higher generation probabilities than non-shared clonotypes. About 5% of naive CD4, 3.5% of naive CD8, about 2.4% of memory CD4, and about 0.4% of memory CD8 clonotypes were shared across several donors. Incomplete sequencing was indicated by rarefaction of sorted-subset datasets, despite the large sequencing depth. Because the study included a small number of donors, the genetic and exposure-history diversity represented was limited. Sampling was restricted to blood, and TCR repertoires in tissues likely differ from the TCR repertoires found in blood. Pairwise subsampling led to the expectation that sequencing depth would affect the degree of clonotype sharing among donors. Estimated clonotype richness was generally larger for naive than for memory subsets.

Details on this clone: Its specific antigen is unknown. Base qualities are not at hand, and no much larger clone is one base apart.

Source material: naive CD4+ T cells sorted from blood. What this sample's cell subset or site label stands for: CD45RA+ positively selected. The V gene is TRBV7-2 and the J gene is TRBJ2-1, with the D gene call left open. This TCR was recovered from a man aged 18-30 years in good health. The CDR3 corresponds to CASSSTVSSYNEQFF. The nucleotide sequence is TGTGCCAGCAGTTCGACTGTCAGCTCCTACAATGAGCAGTTCTTC.